These T cell receptor beta chains were read from a single sample in a study of shared clonotypes between healthy human individuals. Using immunoSEQ multiplex PCR, the repertoire was profiled, and TCRdb retains in-frame clones only, with some absent. This sample has around 2.1 million clones, with approximately 95% found just once. The specimen was naive CD4+ T cells sorted from blood. All receptors derive from a man aged 18-30 years in good health. Both conserved end residues are part of each CDR3.

v_call: TRBV19
j_call: TRBJ1-2
cdr3_aa: CASIDLQSYGSHGYTF

v_call: TRBV29-1
j_call: TRBJ1-1
cdr3_aa: CSVGTGTDTEAFF

v_call: TRBV7-2
j_call: TRBJ1-6
cdr3_aa: CASSLTFLYNSPLHF

v_call: TRBV29-1
j_call: TRBJ2-5
cdr3_aa: CSVEAGSETQYF

v_call: TRBV29-1
j_call: TRBJ2-1
cdr3_aa: CSVVGLAGVPYNEQFF

v_call: TRBV10-3
j_call: TRBJ2-7
cdr3_aa: CAIRGSYEQYF

v_call: TRBV15
j_call: TRBJ1-4
cdr3_aa: CATSRGLQGASEKLFF

v_call: TRBV18
j_call: TRBJ2-7
cdr3_aa: CASSPLAVSSYEQYF

v_call: TRBV6-5
j_call: TRBJ1-5
cdr3_aa: CASRTGDRGQPQHF

v_call: TRBV7-2
j_call: TRBJ2-7
cdr3_aa: CASSSNSYEQYF

v_call: TRBV6-1
j_call: TRBJ1-3
cdr3_aa: CASSDGQGTGNTIYF

v_call: TRBV10-3
j_call: TRBJ2-7
cdr3_aa: CAISEAEGFYEQYF

v_call: TRBV18
j_call: TRBJ2-7
cdr3_aa: CASSPRGEGEQYF

v_call: TRBV4-3
j_call: TRBJ2-1
cdr3_aa: CASSTRHKLYNEQFF

v_call: TRBV7-2
j_call: TRBJ1-4
cdr3_aa: CASSVNSAHNEKLFF

v_call: TRBV20-1
j_call: TRBJ1-1
cdr3_aa: CSAGGLTEAFF

v_call: TRBV7-2
j_call: TRBJ2-5
cdr3_aa: CASSRAGQETQYF

v_call: TRBV5-1
j_call: TRBJ1-1
cdr3_aa: CASRKTGLNTEAFF

v_call: TRBV19
j_call: TRBJ2-7
cdr3_aa: CASSSWTSGIPYEQYF

v_call: TRBV5-1
j_call: TRBJ2-3
cdr3_aa: CASSPRTGGASDTQYF

v_call: TRBV6-5
j_call: TRBJ2-1
cdr3_aa: CASSYAGREQFF

v_call: TRBV5-1
j_call: TRBJ2-2
cdr3_aa: CASSSRTSGYTGELFF

v_call: TRBV15
j_call: TRBJ2-1
cdr3_aa: CATSRAGDLYNEQFF

v_call: TRBV27
j_call: TRBJ2-2
cdr3_aa: CASSRDRPTNTGELFF

v_call: TRBV6-6
j_call: TRBJ2-3
cdr3_aa: CASSYGTSADTQYF

v_call: TRBV11-3
j_call: TRBJ2-5
cdr3_aa: CASSSRTGGETQYF

v_call: TRBV9
j_call: TRBJ2-2
cdr3_aa: CASSVDLGTGELFF

v_call: TRBV30
j_call: TRBJ2-3
cdr3_aa: CAGSLEGNTDTQYF

v_call: TRBV30
j_call: TRBJ2-1
cdr3_aa: CAWTFSGRARHEQFF

v_call: TRBV28
j_call: TRBJ2-5
cdr3_aa: CASSPRGQGQETQYF

v_call: TRBV11-2
j_call: TRBJ2-5
cdr3_aa: CASSEGQVFSQETQYF

v_call: TRBV5-1
j_call: TRBJ2-3
cdr3_aa: CASSLERSTDTQYF

v_call: TRBV6-6
j_call: TRBJ2-6
cdr3_aa: CASSYSHSGANVLTF

v_call: TRBV7-7
j_call: TRBJ2-7
cdr3_aa: CASSAGTSGYEQYF

v_call: TRBV9
j_call: TRBJ1-2
cdr3_aa: CASSGGDSLYYGYTF

v_call: TRBV15
j_call: TRBJ1-2
cdr3_aa: CATSSAPGDGYTF

v_call: TRBV9
j_call: TRBJ2-7
cdr3_aa: CASSSSRDRAYEQYF

v_call: TRBV19
j_call: TRBJ1-1
cdr3_aa: CASSGPGKNKAFF

v_call: TRBV10-3
j_call: TRBJ1-4
cdr3_aa: CAISDGPNEKLFF

v_call: TRBV5-1
j_call: TRBJ2-4
cdr3_aa: CASSQDRVNIQYF

v_call: TRBV10-1
j_call: TRBJ2-2
cdr3_aa: CASRPGGMSGELFF

v_call: TRBV10-3
j_call: TRBJ1-5
cdr3_aa: CAISDGNQPQHF

v_call: TRBV18
j_call: TRBJ2-1
cdr3_aa: CASSPPRTSGILFEQFF

v_call: TRBV5-4
j_call: TRBJ1-3
cdr3_aa: CASSINGPGNTIYF

v_call: TRBV5-8
j_call: TRBJ2-7
cdr3_aa: CASSLQQIAYEQYF

v_call: TRBV20-1
j_call: TRBJ1-4
cdr3_aa: CSAPKGEKLFF

v_call: TRBV4-1
j_call: TRBJ2-5
cdr3_aa: CASSQAGSGGPQETQYF

v_call: TRBV7-6
j_call: TRBJ2-7
cdr3_aa: CASSLAGTGATYEQYF

v_call: TRBV11-2
j_call: TRBJ2-3
cdr3_aa: CASSAGVVGTDTQYF

v_call: TRBV10-2
j_call: TRBJ2-2
cdr3_aa: CATTRGSSPGELFF

v_call: TRBV6-5
j_call: TRBJ2-2
cdr3_aa: CASSWTSGKNTGELFF

v_call: TRBV28
j_call: TRBJ2-2
cdr3_aa: CASSSFGELFF